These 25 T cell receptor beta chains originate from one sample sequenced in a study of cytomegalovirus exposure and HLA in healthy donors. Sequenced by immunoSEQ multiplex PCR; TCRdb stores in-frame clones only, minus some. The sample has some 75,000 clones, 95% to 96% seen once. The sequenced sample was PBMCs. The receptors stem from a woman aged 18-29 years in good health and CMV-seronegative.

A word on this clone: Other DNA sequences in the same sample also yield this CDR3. In DNA, the CDR3 is TGTGCCAGCAGCTTGAGGCTAGCGGACAATGAGCAGTTCTTC. Its protein product is CASSLRLADNEQFF. The rearrangement uses TRBV11-3 and TRBJ2-1, with 7 nucleotides matching TRBD2. CDR1 is SGHNT and CDR2 is YENEEA in the germline V gene. The CDR3 covers 14 residues. Trimming cost V 3 bases and J 5 bases; bases outside gene matches: 4. The variable domain in full, completed from reference TRBV11-3 and TRBJ2-1, reads EAGVVQSPRYKIIEKKQPVAFWCNPISGHNTLYWYLQNLGQGPELLIRYENEEAVDDSQLPKDRFSAERLKGVDSTLKIQPAELGDSAVYLCASSLRLADNEQFFGPGTRLTVL.

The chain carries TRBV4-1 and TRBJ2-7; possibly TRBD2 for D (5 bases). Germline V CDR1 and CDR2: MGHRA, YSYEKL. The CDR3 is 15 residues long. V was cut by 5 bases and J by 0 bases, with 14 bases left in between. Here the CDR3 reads CASSELSGLSYEQYF. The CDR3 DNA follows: TGCGCCAGCAGCGAACTGAGCGGTCTCTCCTACGAGCAGTACTTC.

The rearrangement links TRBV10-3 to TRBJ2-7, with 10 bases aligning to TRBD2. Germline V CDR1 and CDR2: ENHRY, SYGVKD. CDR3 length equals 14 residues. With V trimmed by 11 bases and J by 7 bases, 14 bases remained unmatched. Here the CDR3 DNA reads TGTGCCGCGGACGGAGCGGGAGGGCTGTTTGAGCAGTACTTC. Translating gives CAADGAGGLFEQYF.

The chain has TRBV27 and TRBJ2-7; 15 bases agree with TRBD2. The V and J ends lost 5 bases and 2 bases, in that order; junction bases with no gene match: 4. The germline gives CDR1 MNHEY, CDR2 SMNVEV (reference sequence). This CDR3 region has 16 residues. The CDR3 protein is CASSVRTSGRAYEQYF. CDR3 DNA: TGTGCCAGCAGTGTCCGGACTAGCGGGAGGGCCTACGAGCAGTACTTC.

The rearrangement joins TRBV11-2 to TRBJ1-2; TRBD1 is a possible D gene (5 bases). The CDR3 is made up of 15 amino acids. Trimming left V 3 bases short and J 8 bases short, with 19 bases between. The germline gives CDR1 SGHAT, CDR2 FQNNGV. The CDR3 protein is CASSLDAEGNWGYTF. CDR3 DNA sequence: TGTGCCAGCAGCTTGGACGCGGAGGGGAATTGGGGCTACACCTTC.

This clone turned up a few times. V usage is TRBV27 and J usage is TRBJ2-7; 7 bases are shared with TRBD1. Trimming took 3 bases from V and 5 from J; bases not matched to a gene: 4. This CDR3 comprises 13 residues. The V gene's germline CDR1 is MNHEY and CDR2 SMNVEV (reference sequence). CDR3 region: CASSFQGQNEQYF. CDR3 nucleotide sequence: TGTGCCAGCAGTTTCCAGGGACAGAACGAGCAGTACTTC.

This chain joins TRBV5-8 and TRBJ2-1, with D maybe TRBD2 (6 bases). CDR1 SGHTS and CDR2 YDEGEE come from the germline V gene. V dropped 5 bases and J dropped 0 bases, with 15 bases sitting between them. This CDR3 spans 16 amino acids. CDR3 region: CASRRGTASSYNEQFF. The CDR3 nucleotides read TGTGCCAGCAGGAGAGGGACTGCTAGCTCCTACAATGAGCAGTTCTTC.

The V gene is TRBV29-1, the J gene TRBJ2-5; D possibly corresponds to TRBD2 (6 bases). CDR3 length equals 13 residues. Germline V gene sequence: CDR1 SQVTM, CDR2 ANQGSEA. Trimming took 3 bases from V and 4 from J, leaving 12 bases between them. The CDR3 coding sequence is TGCAGCGTTGAGGTCGGGAGTGGAGAGACCCAGTACTTC. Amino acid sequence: CSVEVGSGETQYF.

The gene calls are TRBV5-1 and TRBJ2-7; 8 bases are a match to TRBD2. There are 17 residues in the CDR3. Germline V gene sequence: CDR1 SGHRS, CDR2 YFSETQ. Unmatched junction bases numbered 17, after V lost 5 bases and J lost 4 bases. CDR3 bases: TGCGCCAGCAGTGGGGGGTTCGGAGCGGGAGCAGGTTACGAGCAGTACTTC. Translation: CASSGGFGAGAGYEQYF.

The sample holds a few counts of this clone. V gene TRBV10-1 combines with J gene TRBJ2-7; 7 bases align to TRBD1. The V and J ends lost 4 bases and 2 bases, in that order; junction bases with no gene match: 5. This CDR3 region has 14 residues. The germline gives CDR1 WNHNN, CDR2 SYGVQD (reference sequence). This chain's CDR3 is CASSAGTATYEQYF. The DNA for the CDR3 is TGCGCCAGCAGTGCAGGGACAGCCACCTACGAGCAGTACTTC.

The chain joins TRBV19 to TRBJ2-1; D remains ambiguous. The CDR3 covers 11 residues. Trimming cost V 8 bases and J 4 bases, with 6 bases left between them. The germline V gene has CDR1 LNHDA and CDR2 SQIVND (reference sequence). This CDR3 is CASSTYNEQFF. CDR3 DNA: TGTGCCAGTTCCACTTACAATGAGCAGTTCTTC.

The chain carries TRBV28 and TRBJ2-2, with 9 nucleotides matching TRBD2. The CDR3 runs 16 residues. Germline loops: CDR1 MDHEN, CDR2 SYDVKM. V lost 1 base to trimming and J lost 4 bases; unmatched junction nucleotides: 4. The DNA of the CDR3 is TGTGCCAGCAGTTTATTTCGAGCGGGAGGCACCGGGGAGCTGTTTTTT. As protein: CASSLFRAGGTGELFF. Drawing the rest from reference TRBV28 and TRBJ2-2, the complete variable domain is DVKVTQSSRYLVKRTGEKVFLECVQDMDHENMFWYRQDPGLGLRLIYFSYDVKMKEKGDIPEGYSVSREKKERFSLILESASTNQTSMYLCASSLFRAGGTGELFFGEGSRLTVL.

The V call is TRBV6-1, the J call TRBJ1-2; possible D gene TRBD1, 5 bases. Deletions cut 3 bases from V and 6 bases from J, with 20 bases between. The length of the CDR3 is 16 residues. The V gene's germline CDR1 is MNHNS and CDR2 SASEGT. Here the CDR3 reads CASSDGGFRTKHGYTF. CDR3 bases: TGTGCCAGCAGTGATGGGGGGTTTCGAACCAAACATGGCTACACCTTC.

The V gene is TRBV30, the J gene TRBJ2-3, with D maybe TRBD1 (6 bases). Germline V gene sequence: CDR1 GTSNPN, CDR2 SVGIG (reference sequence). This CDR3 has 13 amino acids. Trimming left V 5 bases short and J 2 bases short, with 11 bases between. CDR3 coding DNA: TGTGCCTGGGGGACACATTCCACAGATACGCAGTATTTT. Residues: CAWGTHSTDTQYF.

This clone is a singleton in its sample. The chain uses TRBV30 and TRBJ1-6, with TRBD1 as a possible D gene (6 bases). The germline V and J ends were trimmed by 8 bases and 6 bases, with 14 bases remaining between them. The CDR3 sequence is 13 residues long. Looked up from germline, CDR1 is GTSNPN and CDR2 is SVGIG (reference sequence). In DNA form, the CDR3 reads TGTGCCCGCCGACAGGATTTTAATTCACCCCTCCACTTT. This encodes CARRQDFNSPLHF.

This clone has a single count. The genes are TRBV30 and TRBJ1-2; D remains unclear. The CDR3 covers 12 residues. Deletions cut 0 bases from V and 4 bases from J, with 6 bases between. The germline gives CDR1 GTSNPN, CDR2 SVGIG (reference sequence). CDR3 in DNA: TGTGCCTGGAGTGTTGGCGGCTATGGCTACACCTTC. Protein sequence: CAWSVGGYGYTF. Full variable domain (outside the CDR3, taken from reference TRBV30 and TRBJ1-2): SQTIHQWPATLVQPVGSPLSLECTVEGTSNPNLYWYRQAAGRGLQLLFYSVGIGQISSEVPQNLSASRPQDRQFILSSKKLLLSDSGFYLCAWSVGGYGYTFGSGTRLTVV.

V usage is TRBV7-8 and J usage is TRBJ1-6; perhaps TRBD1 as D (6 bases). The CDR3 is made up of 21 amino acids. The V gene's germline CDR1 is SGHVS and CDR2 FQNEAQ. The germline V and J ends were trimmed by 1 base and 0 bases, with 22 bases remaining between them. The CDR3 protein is CASSLVSGGGTRSSYNSPLHF. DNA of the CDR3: TGTGCCAGCAGCTTAGTGTCTGGGGGCGGAACAAGGAGCTCCTATAATTCACCCCTCCACTTT.

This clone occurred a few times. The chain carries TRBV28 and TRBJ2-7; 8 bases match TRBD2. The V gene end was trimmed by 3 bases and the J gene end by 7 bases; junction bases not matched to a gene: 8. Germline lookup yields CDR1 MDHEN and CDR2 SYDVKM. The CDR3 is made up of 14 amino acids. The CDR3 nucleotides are TGTGCCAGCAGTTTGAGCGGGAGTTCCGGGGAGCAGTACTTC. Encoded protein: CASSLSGSSGEQYF.

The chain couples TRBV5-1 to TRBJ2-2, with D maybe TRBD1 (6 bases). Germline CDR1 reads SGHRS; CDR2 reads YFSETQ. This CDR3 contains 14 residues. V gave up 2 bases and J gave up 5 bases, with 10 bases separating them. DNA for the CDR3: TGCGCCAGCAGCTTCACAACAGGGACCGGGGAGCTGTTTTTT. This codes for CASSFTTGTGELFF.

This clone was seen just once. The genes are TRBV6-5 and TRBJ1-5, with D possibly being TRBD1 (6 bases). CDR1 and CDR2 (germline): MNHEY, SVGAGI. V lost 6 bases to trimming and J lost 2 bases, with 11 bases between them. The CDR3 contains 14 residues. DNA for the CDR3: TGTGCCAGCAGCCTGAACAGGGGCAATCAGCCCCAGCATTTT. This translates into CASSLNRGNQPQHF.

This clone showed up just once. The CDR3 spells CASSLASSSLYEQYF. The DNA of the CDR3 is TGCGCCAGCAGCTTGGCGTCATCCAGTCTCTACGAGCAGTACTTC. J is TRBJ2-7 and V is TRBV5-1; the D is unclear. Trimming took off 0 bases at V and 3 bases at J, with 13 bases between the two ends. Germline values: CDR1 SGHRS, CDR2 YFSETQ. This CDR3 contains 15 residues.

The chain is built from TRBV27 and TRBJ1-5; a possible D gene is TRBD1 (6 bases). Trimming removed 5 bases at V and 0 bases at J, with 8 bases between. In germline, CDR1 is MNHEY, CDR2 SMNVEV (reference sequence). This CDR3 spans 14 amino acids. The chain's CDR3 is CASSHRDSNQPQHF. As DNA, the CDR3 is TGTGCCAGCAGTCACAGGGATAGCAATCAGCCCCAGCATTTT.

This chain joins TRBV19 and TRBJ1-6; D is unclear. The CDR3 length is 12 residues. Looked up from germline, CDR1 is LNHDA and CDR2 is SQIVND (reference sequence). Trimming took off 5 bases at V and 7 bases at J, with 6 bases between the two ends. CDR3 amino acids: CASSLPNSPLHF. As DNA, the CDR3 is TGTGCCAGTAGTCTCCCGAATTCACCCCTCCACTTT.

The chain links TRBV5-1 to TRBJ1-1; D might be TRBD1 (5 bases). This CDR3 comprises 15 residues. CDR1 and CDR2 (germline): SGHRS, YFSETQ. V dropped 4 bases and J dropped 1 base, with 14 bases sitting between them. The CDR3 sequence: CASSGGGGTNTEAFF. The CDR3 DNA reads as TGCGCCAGCAGCGGGGGGGGAGGGACGAACACTGAAGCTTTCTTT.

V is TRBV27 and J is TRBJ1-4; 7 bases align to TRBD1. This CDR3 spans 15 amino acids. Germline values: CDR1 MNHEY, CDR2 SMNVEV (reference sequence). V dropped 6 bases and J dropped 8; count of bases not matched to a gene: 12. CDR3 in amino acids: CASSDRVWGTEKLFF. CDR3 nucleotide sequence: TGTGCCAGCAGCGACAGGGTGTGGGGGACAGAAAAACTGTTTTTT.